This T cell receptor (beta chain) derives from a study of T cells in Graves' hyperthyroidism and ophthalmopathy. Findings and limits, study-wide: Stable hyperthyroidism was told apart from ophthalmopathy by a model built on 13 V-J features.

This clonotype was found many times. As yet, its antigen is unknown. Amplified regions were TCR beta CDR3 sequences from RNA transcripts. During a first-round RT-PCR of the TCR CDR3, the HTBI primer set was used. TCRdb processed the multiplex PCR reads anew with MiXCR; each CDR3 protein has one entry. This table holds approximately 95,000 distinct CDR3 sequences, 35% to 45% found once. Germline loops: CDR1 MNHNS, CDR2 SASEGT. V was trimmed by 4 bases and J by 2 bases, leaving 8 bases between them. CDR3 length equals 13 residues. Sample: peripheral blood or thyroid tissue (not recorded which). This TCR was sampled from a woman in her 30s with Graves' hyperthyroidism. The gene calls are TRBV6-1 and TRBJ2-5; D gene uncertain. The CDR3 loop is CASSVSLQETQYF. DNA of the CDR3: TGTGCCAGCAGTGTGAGCTTGCAAGAGACCCAGTACTTC.